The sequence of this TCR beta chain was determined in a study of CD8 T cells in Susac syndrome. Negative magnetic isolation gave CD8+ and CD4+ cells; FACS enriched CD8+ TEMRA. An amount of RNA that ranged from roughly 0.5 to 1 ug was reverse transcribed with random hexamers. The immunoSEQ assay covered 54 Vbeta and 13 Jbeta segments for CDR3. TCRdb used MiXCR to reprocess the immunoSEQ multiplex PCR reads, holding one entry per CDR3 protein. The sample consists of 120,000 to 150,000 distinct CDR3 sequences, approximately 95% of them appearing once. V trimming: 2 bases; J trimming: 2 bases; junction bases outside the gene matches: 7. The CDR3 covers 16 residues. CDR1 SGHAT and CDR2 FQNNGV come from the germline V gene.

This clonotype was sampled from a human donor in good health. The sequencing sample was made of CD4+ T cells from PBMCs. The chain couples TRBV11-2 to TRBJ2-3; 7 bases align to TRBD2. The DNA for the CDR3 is TGTGCCAGCAGCTTAATGGGACTACCAATCACAGATACGCAGTATTTT. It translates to CASSLMGLPITDTQYF. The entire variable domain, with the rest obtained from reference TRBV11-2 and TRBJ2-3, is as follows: EAGVAQSPRYKIIEKRQSVAFWCNPISGHATLYWYQQILGQGPKLLIQFQNNGVVDDSQLPKDRFSAERLKGVDSTLKIQPAKLEDSAVYLCASSLMGLPITDTQYFGPGTRLTVL.